These 26 T cell receptor beta chains were all obtained from the same sample, sequenced in a study of shared clonotypes between healthy human individuals. Data came from immunoSEQ multiplex PCR; TCRdb stores just in-frame clones and leaves some out. Of hundreds of thousands of clones in the sample, under 80% were seen once. Sequencing was done on a sample of memory CD4+ T cells sorted from blood. The subset: CD45RA-negative fraction. The receptors were sampled from a man aged 30 to 39 in good health.

The gene calls are TRBV25-1 and TRBJ2-7; no definite D call. This CDR3 is 15 amino acids long. The V and J ends lost 1 base and 0 bases respectively, with 10 bases between them. The V gene's germline CDR1 is MGHDK and CDR2 SYGVNS. The CDR3 nucleotides are TGTGCCAGCAGTGAATTCGCTGGCAGCTCCTACGAGCAGTACTTC. Residues: CASSEFAGSSYEQYF.

The rearrangement uses TRBV19 and TRBJ2-7; 12 positions match TRBD1. Germline V gene sequence: CDR1 LNHDA, CDR2 SQIVND (reference sequence). J was trimmed by 5 bases and V by 4 bases; bases with no gene match: 6. This CDR3 is built from 15 residues. CDR3 residues: CASSSAGTGGNEQYF. Here the CDR3 DNA reads TGTGCCAGTAGTAGTGCCGGGACAGGGGGCAACGAGCAGTACTTC.

This clone was observed a few times. The V call is TRBV5-1, the J call TRBJ2-7; the D gene is possibly TRBD1 (5 bases). Per germline, CDR1 SGHRS and CDR2 YFSETQ. The CDR3 extends over 15 amino acids. V was trimmed by 4 bases and J by 1 base, leaving 15 bases between them. The CDR3 region is CASSGSGLKSYEQYF. DNA for the CDR3: TGCGCCAGCAGCGGATCAGGGTTGAAGTCCTACGAGCAGTACTTC. The full variable domain, its missing parts supplied by reference TRBV5-1 and TRBJ2-7, is KAGVTQTPRYLIKTRGQQVTLSCSPISGHRSVSWYQQTPGQGLQFLFEYFSETQRNKGNFPGRFSGRQFSNSRSEMNVSTLELGDSALYLCASSGSGLKSYEQYFGPGTRLTVT.

CDR3 sequence: CASSPETYYNEQFF. The CDR3 nucleotides read TGCGCCAGCAGCCCCGAGACGTATTACAATGAGCAGTTCTTC. V usage is TRBV4-3 and J usage is TRBJ2-1; D remains unclear. Germline V lookup: CDR1 LGHNA, CDR2 YSLEER. This CDR3 contains 14 residues. Trimming stripped 4 bases from V and 4 bases from J, with 11 bases between.

The sample holds one count of this clone. V is TRBV18 and J is TRBJ2-7; TRBD2 is a possible D gene (6 bases). Germline-derived CDR1 and CDR2 are KGHSH and LQKENI. The CDR3 extends over 13 amino acids. V lost 3 bases and J lost 7, with 13 bases in between. This chain's CDR3 is CASSPRDRGEQYF. The CDR3 region has the DNA TGTGCCAGCTCACCGCGGGATCGTGGTGAGCAGTACTTC. The complete variable domain, with remaining parts taken from reference TRBV18 and TRBJ2-7, reads NAGVMQNPRHLVRRRGQEARLRCSPMKGHSHVYWYRQLPEEGLKFMVYLQKENIIDESGMPKERFSAEFPKEGPSILRIQQVVRGDSAAYFCASSPRDRGEQYFGPGTRLTVT.

V gene TRBV27 combines with J gene TRBJ2-7; 9 bases align to TRBD1. The CDR3 loop spans 24 amino acids. V lost 5 bases to trimming and J lost 1 base; unmatched junction nucleotides: 33. Germline V gives CDR1 MNHEY, CDR2 SMNVEV (reference sequence). In nucleotides, the CDR3 is TGTGCCAGCAGTCTCTACCCGCCGCGGACAGGGGACCAACTAGCTAATCAAAGGTCCTACGAGCAGTACTTC. Translation: CASSLYPPRTGDQLANQRSYEQYF.

This sequence joins TRBV6-5 and TRBJ1-1; possible D gene TRBD1, 5 bases. This CDR3 has 12 residues. Deletions cut 10 bases from V and 7 bases from J, with 16 bases between. Germline V lookup: CDR1 MNHEY, CDR2 SVGAGI. CDR3 DNA: TGTGCCACCCTTACGGGGACCTATGAAGCTTTCTTT. Translating it yields CATLTGTYEAFF.

The J gene is TRBJ2-7, the V gene TRBV10-3; D might be TRBD1 (6 bases). CDR3 length: 11 residues. CDR1 is ENHRY, CDR2 SYGVKD, per germline. The ends were cut back, 11 bases at V and 5 bases at J, with 13 bases in the middle. CDR3: CAAPTGHEQYF. The CDR3 DNA is TGTGCCGCACCGACAGGTCACGAGCAGTACTTC.

The genes are TRBV29-1 and TRBJ2-1; D is possibly TRBD2 (6 bases). The CDR3 length is 12 residues. CDR1 SQVTM and CDR2 ANQGSEA come from the germline V gene. V dropped 4 bases and J dropped 12 bases, with 16 bases sitting between them. For the CDR3, the DNA is TGCAGCGTTGGGCAATCCGGGACTTCGCAGTTCTTC. Translation: CSVGQSGTSQFF.

This clone was observed at least ten times. Other DNA sequences in the same sample also yield this CDR3. The chain combines TRBV18 with TRBJ2-3; D is possibly TRBD2 (6 bases). V was cut by 3 bases and J by 1 base, with 8 bases left in between. CDR1 and CDR2 (germline): KGHSH, LQKENI. The CDR3 is 14 residues long. CDR3 DNA: TGTGCCAGCTCACCGGGGGGAGGCACAGATACGCAGTATTTT. This sequence encodes CASSPGGGTDTQYF.

This clone has more than one count but fewer than ten. This rearrangement joins TRBV19 to TRBJ1-1, with TRBD1 identical over 9 bases. This CDR3 spans 19 amino acids. In germline, CDR1 is LNHDA, CDR2 SQIVND (reference sequence). V shed 4 bases, J shed 7 bases, and the junction held 22 bases outside the gene matches. CDR3 nucleotides: TGTGCCAGTAGTACAAACGCTAACAGGGGGCGGACCAATACCCGTGAAGCTTTCTTT. It codes for CASSTNANRGRTNTREAFF.

The chain joins TRBV5-1 to TRBJ2-1; 7 bases map to TRBD1. Germline values: CDR1 SGHRS, CDR2 YFSETQ. The CDR3 loop spans 12 amino acids. V dropped 4 bases and J dropped 7; count of bases not matched to a gene: 2. The CDR3 DNA reads as TGCGCCAGCAGCATACAGGGGAATGAGCAGTTCTTC. This codes for CASSIQGNEQFF.

The table lists this clone with many counts. The chain carries TRBV27 and TRBJ1-2; no firm D call. Deletions cut 4 bases from V and 4 bases from J, with 16 bases between. The CDR3 consists of 15 residues. The germline gives CDR1 MNHEY, CDR2 SMNVEV (reference sequence). CDR3 protein: CASSSTTRAVYGYTF. The CDR3 DNA sequence: TGTGCCAGCAGTTCGACGACGAGGGCGGTCTATGGCTACACCTTC.

The chain combines TRBV4-2 with TRBJ2-3; maybe TRBD2 (6 bases). This CDR3 spans 20 amino acids. Germline CDR1 is LGHNA and CDR2 is YNFKEQ. V was trimmed by 0 bases and J by 0 bases, leaving 22 bases between them. The CDR3 loop reads CASSQEDVRLVKPSTDTQYF. CDR3 in DNA: TGTGCCAGCAGCCAAGAAGACGTTAGACTAGTCAAACCTAGCACAGATACGCAGTATTTT.

The chain links TRBV28 to TRBJ2-7; D is unresolved. The V gene's germline CDR1 is MDHEN and CDR2 SYDVKM. Trimming removed 6 bases at V and 1 base at J, with 10 bases between. This CDR3 contains 13 residues. CDR3 in DNA: TGTGCCAGCAGCCCGCCCTTTTCCTACGAGCAGTACTTC. Translation gives CASSPPFSYEQYF.

This clone showed up just once. J is TRBJ2-3 and V is TRBV7-2, with a tentative D call TRBD2 (5 bases). V was clipped by 7 bases and J by 0 bases, with 23 bases between them. The CDR3 loop spans 18 amino acids. In germline, CDR1 is SGHTA, CDR2 FQGNSA. CDR3 loop: CASTQGGKPSPSTDTQYF. The CDR3 nucleotides read TGTGCCAGCACCCAAGGAGGAAAACCTTCTCCTAGCACAGATACGCAGTATTTT.

The V call is TRBV7-9, the J call TRBJ1-1; the D gene is possibly TRBD1 (6 bases). Germline CDR1 and CDR2: SEHNR and FQNEAQ (reference sequence). The V end lost 10 bases, the J end lost 0 bases, and 18 bases lay between the germline ends. The CDR3 has 15 amino acids. Written as DNA, the CDR3 is TGTGCCATGGAGGGGGGTGGACTATTGAACACTGAAGCTTTCTTT. It codes for CAMEGGGLLNTEAFF. Looking up the rest from reference TRBV7-9 and TRBJ1-1 gives the full variable domain: DTGVSQNPRHKITKRGQNVTFRCDPISEHNRLYWYRQTLGQGPEFLTYFQNEAQLEKSRLLSDRFSAERPKGSFSTLEIQRTEQGDSAMYLCAMEGGGLLNTEAFFGQGTRLTVV.

The genes are TRBV7-2 and TRBJ2-5; D is undetermined. Germline CDR1 reads SGHTA; CDR2 reads FQGNSA. The CDR3 contains 13 residues. V dropped 6 bases and J dropped 5 bases, with 13 bases sitting between them. CDR3 protein: CASSSLVPETQYF. Written as DNA, the CDR3 is TGTGCCAGCAGTTCACTCGTCCCCGAGACCCAGTACTTC. Supplemented by reference TRBV7-2 and TRBJ2-5, the full variable domain reads GAGVSQSPSNKVTEKGKDVELRCDPISGHTALYWYRQSLGQGLEFLIYFQGNSAPDKSGLPSDRFSAERTGGSVSTLTIQRTQQEDSAVYLCASSSLVPETQYFGPGTRLLVL.

V gene TRBV30 combines with J gene TRBJ1-5; the D is unclear. Germline V gives CDR1 GTSNPN, CDR2 SVGIG (reference sequence). This CDR3 contains 15 residues. Trimming shortened V by 0 bases and J by 0 bases, and 9 bases separated the two germline ends. DNA for the CDR3: TGTGCCTGGAGTGTAAGGGCCATTAGCAATCAGCCCCAGCATTTT. It yields the protein CAWSVRAISNQPQHF.

The V and J genes are TRBV28 and TRBJ1-3; TRBD1 might be the D (5 bases). V lost 7 bases and J 0 bases, leaving 10 bases between the germline ends. CDR3 length: 14 residues. From germline, CDR1 is MDHEN and CDR2 SYDVKM. The CDR3 protein is CASTPDTSGNTIYF. In DNA, the CDR3 is TGTGCCAGCACCCCGGACACCTCTGGAAACACCATATATTTT.

This chain uses TRBV6-1 with TRBJ2-3; D is unresolved. The CDR3 runs to 14 residues. Trimming pared 7 bases from V and 3 bases from J, leaving 14 bases between. Germline CDR1 MNHNS, CDR2 SASEGT. The CDR3 is CASKVDGVTDTQYF. DNA of the CDR3: TGTGCCAGCAAGGTAGATGGGGTAACAGATACGCAGTATTTT.

This sequence joins TRBV7-2 and TRBJ2-7; unclear D gene. Germline V lookup: CDR1 SGHTA, CDR2 FQGNSA. Between the trimmed V and J ends, which lost 3 bases and 4 bases, there was a span of 10 bases. The CDR3 covers 13 residues. The CDR3 DNA reads as TGTGCCAGCAGCTTCTACCGACTGTACGAGCAGTACTTC. As protein: CASSFYRLYEQYF.

This clone was counted a few times. This chain connects TRBV10-3 to TRBJ2-1; 8 nucleotides match TRBD2. CDR1 ENHRY and CDR2 SYGVKD come from the germline V gene. Trimming took 1 base from V and 7 from J; bases not matched to a gene: 6. This CDR3 is 15 amino acids long. The CDR3 here is CAISELERETNEQFF. The CDR3 nucleotides read TGTGCCATCAGTGAGTTAGAGCGGGAGACGAATGAGCAGTTCTTC.

This sequence joins TRBV7-2 and TRBJ2-5, with a possible D match to TRBD1 (6 bases). V lost 1 base, J lost 2 bases, and 11 bases lay in between. The CDR3 consists of 15 residues. Germline CDR1 is SGHTA and CDR2 is FQGNSA. The CDR3 sequence is CASSLGGPLQETQYF. DNA of the CDR3: TGTGCCAGCAGCTTAGGGGGGCCCCTTCAAGAGACCCAGTACTTC.

The CDR3 DNA follows: TGTGCCAGCAGTGAATATCCTATGAACACTGAAGCTTTCTTT. Translated, it gives CASSEYPMNTEAFF. The genes are TRBV2 and TRBJ1-1; D gene uncertain. CDR1 and CDR2 from the germline V gene are SNHLY and FYNNEI. This CDR3 is built from 14 residues. V lost 2 bases to trimming and J lost 0 bases, with 7 bases between them. Using reference TRBV2 and TRBJ1-1 for the parts outside the CDR3, the full variable domain is EPEVTQTPSHQVTQMGQEVILRCVPISNHLYFYWYRQILGQKVEFLVSFYNNEISEKSEIFDDQFSVERPDGSNFTLKIRSTKLEDSAMYFCASSEYPMNTEAFFGQGTRLTVV.

This chain uses TRBV7-9 with TRBJ2-5; 9 bases fit TRBD1. The CDR3 runs 19 residues. Germline V gene data show CDR1 as SEHNR and CDR2 as FQNEAQ (reference sequence). V gave up 1 base and J gave up 0 bases; unmatched junction bases: 12. CDR3 in DNA: TGTGCCAGCAGCTTAGTGGGAAACAGGGGGCGCCAATACCAAGAGACCCAGTACTTC. Translating it yields CASSLVGNRGRQYQETQYF.